What follows are 5 T cell receptor beta chains derived from one specimen sequenced in a study of T cell responses to AZD1222 COVID-19 vaccine (dated by TCRdb to 2020 to 2023). The time point label, as the study defines it: about 28 days (+/-7) after the second vaccine dose. Sample treatment or condition, as interpreted from the label and publication: meningococcal conjugate vaccine given as trial control. Library preparation used the immunoSEQ multiplex PCR assay. This immuneACCESS table, as held by TCRdb, lists in-frame sequences with V and J called but not all clones. Of the missing ones, under half trace to an unresolved V gene in checked studies; the others have no known cause. Present in this sample are about 140,000 clones, about 89% of which were seen just once. The ten largest clones capture roughly 7.6% of the sample. The source material was peripheral blood, sampled 28 days after the second dose of the MenACWY control vaccine. The receptors were sampled from an adult who received the MenACWY meningococcal vaccine as a control.

The rearrangement uses TRBV7-2 and TRBJ2-3; 11 bases align to TRBD1. Germline trimming cut 3 bases from V and 4 bases from J; bases unmatched to any gene: 3. Germline V gene data show CDR1 as SGHTA and CDR2 as FQGNSA. The length of the CDR3 is 15 residues. CDR3 residues: CASSLVGQGADTQYF. The CDR3 DNA reads as TGTGCCAGCAGCTTGGTGGGACAGGGGGCAGATACGCAGTATTTT.

The chain employs TRBV28 and TRBJ2-5; D may be TRBD2 (7 bases). Germline lookup yields CDR1 MDHEN and CDR2 SYDVKM. Trimming took 10 bases from V and 0 from J, leaving 15 bases between them. This CDR3 contains 14 residues. The CDR3 region has the DNA TGTGCCACACTAGGGGGGGGCTACCAAGAGACCCAGTACTTC. This encodes CATLGGGYQETQYF.

The chain is built from TRBV5-5 and TRBJ1-4, with TRBD1 as a possible D gene (5 bases). From germline, CDR1 is SGHKS and CDR2 YYEKEE (reference sequence). This CDR3 has 15 residues. The V and J ends lost 2 bases and 2 bases respectively, with 10 bases between them. CDR3 region: CASSLEGFTNEKLFF. The CDR3 nucleotides are TGTGCCAGCAGCTTAGAGGGGTTTACTAATGAAAAACTGTTTTTT.

The V gene is TRBV9, the J gene TRBJ2-5, with 13 bases aligning to TRBD2. This CDR3 has 17 residues. Trimming took 0 bases from V and 7 from J; bases not matched to a gene: 9. Germline CDR1 is SGDLS and CDR2 is YYNGEE. The CDR3 protein is CASSVATTSGGEGTQYF. In nucleotides, the CDR3 is TGTGCCAGCAGCGTAGCTACCACTAGCGGGGGGGAAGGGACCCAGTACTTC.

V gene TRBV7-9 combines with J gene TRBJ1-2; TRBD1 matches at 8 bases. Germline assignment: CDR1 SEHNR and CDR2 FQNEAQ (reference sequence). The CDR3 has 16 amino acids. J was trimmed by 3 bases and V by 1 base; bases with no gene match: 7. Here the CDR3 reads CASSLDPGQGDYGYTF. Written as DNA, the CDR3 is TGTGCCAGCAGCTTAGACCCCGGACAGGGCGACTATGGCTACACCTTC.